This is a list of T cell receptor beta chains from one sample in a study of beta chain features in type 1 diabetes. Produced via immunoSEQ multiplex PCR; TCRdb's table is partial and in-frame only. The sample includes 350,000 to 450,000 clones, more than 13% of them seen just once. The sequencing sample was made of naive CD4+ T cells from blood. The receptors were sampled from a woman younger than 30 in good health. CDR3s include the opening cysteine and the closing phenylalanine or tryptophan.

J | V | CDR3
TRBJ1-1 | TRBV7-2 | CASSLDFSSTEAFF
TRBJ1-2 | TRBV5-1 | CASSEQGSYGYTF
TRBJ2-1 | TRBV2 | CASSDRGGYNEQFF
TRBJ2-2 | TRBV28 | CASSLGQNTGELFF
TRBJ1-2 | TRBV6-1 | CASSAPGTGHGYTF
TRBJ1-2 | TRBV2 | CASAFPGFNYGYTF
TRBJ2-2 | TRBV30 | CAWNHRERNTGELFF
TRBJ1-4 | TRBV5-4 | CASSFGTRNEKLFF
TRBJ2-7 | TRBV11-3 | CASSSRVPGEQYF
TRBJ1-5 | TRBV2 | CASSLNQPQHF
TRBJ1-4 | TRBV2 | CASSAGQGREKLFF
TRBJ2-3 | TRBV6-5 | CASWAGDTQYF
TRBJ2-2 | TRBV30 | CAWSRYTGELFF
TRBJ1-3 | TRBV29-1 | CSVQDRGENTIYF
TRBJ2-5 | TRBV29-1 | CSAARRLLQETQYF
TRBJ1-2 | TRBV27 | CASSFDQGLYGYTF
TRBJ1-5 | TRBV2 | CASRRTGNENQPQHF
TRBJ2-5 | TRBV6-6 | CAISGQGQETQYF
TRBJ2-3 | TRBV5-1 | CASSLAGGLRTDTQYF
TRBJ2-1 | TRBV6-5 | CASRSPAGRYNEQFF
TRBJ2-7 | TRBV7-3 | CASSPTSGRTYEQYF
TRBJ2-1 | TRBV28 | CASIGRGAYNEQFF
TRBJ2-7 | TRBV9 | CASSVAGSGRRDEQYF
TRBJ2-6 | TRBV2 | CASRISHSGANVLTF
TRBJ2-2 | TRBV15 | CATRVHGTYTGELFF
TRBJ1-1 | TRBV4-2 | CASSSGQGRMGEAFF
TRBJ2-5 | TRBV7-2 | CASSLVFAGGETQYF
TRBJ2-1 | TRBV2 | CASRQTSPDEQFF
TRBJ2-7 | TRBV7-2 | CASSEPNRLAGTEEQYF
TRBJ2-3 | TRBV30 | CACGLARTTQYF
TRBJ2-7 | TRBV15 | CATSRDTAYEQYF
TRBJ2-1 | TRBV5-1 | CASRLVQANNEQFF
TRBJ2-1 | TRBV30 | CAWSVGMTSRSSYNEQFF
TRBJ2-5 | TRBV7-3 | CASSPGTGLKRETQYF
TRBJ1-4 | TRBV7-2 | CASRQREQSEELFF
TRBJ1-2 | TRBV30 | CAWSVIGGGQNTNYGYTF